These 18 T cell receptor beta chains originate from one sample sequenced in a study of T cell responses to AZD1222 COVID-19 vaccine. Profiled with immunoSEQ multiplex PCR; TCRdb holds only in-frame clones, not every one. The profile covers 140,000 or so clones, with 90% to 95% appearing a single time and 9.5% to 15% taken by the ten largest. This material consisted of peripheral blood, taken after recovery from COVID-19. The source of these receptors is an adult who had recovered from COVID-19.

V is TRBV7-2 and J is TRBJ1-2; unclear D gene. The CDR3 is 17 residues long. Per germline, CDR1 SGHTA and CDR2 FQGNSA. Trimming pared 6 bases from V and 5 bases from J, leaving 25 bases between. Here the CDR3 reads CASSFTLRARRSYGYTF. The CDR3 DNA follows: TGTGCCAGCAGTTTCACACTGCGGGCCCGACGCTCATATGGCTACACCTTC.

This sequence joins TRBV5-6 and TRBJ2-7, with 7 bases lining up with TRBD2. The junction had 8 bases not matched to a gene; V was cut back by 2 bases and J by 6 bases. Per germline, CDR1 SGHDT and CDR2 YYEEEE. This CDR3 spans 14 amino acids. CDR3 sequence: CASSFVTGTTEQYF. As DNA, the CDR3 is TGTGCCAGCAGCTTCGTAACCGGGACTACCGAGCAGTACTTC.

The chain employs TRBV25-1 and TRBJ1-2; TRBD1 matches at 10 bases. This CDR3 comprises 17 residues. Germline values: CDR1 MGHDK, CDR2 SYGVNS. The V segment lost 4 bases and the J segment 5 bases; nucleotides outside the gene matches: 13. For the CDR3, the DNA is TGTGCCAGCAGTGCAGGTCAGACAGGGGGCTTATGGTATGGCTACACCTTC. Protein: CASSAGQTGGLWYGYTF.

The chain couples TRBV24-1 to TRBJ2-4; D possibly matches TRBD1 or TRBD2 (5 bases each). The V gene lost 4 bases and the J gene lost 8 bases, with 14 bases spanning the gap. CDR3 length: 14 residues. Germline values: CDR1 KGHDR, CDR2 SFDVKD. The DNA of the CDR3 is TGTGCCACCAGTGACGCGAGAGGGGCCGACATTCAGTACTTC. Its translation: CATSDARGADIQYF.

This chain connects TRBV3-1 (or the pseudogene TRBV3-2) to TRBJ2-7; D remains ambiguous. The V and J ends lost 1 base and 2 bases respectively, with 24 bases between them. The CDR3 extends over 19 amino acids. CDR1 LGHDT and CDR2 YNNKEL come from the germline V gene (reference sequence). The CDR3 nucleotides are TGTGCCAGCAGCCAAGTCTTAAGCCCAGGAAAATTGGCGACCTACGAGCAGTACTTC. As protein: CASSQVLSPGKLATYEQYF.

The chain recombines TRBV4-1 with TRBJ2-7; the match to TRBD2 covers 15 bases. Germline V gives CDR1 MGHRA, CDR2 YSYEKL. Losses at the gene ends were 6 bases for V and 6 bases for J; bases not matched to a gene: 12. This CDR3 spans 17 amino acids. This CDR3 is CASSRGLAGGYGGEQYF. In DNA, the CDR3 is TGCGCCAGCAGTCGAGGACTAGCGGGGGGGTACGGAGGCGAGCAGTACTTC.

The chain carries TRBV2 and TRBJ1-2; D call uncertain. V was cut by 3 bases and J by 7 bases, with 9 bases left in between. Germline loops: CDR1 SNHLY, CDR2 FYNNEI. The CDR3 extends over 12 amino acids. As DNA, the CDR3 is TGTGCCAGCAGTGACGCCTGGGGTGGCTACACCTTC. It is translated as CASSDAWGGYTF.

The rearrangement uses TRBV6-2 or TRBV6-3 and TRBJ2-7, with D possibly being TRBD2 (6 bases). The CDR3 has 16 residues. V was shortened by 2 bases and J by 6 bases, with 20 bases between the two germline ends. Germline loops: CDR1 MNHEY, CDR2 SVGEGT. In DNA, the CDR3 is TGTGCCAGCAGTTACAATCCGGGAGTGCGGCCCAGCGAGCAGTACTTC. This codes for CASSYNPGVRPSEQYF.

In this sample, this clone turned up a few times. The genes are TRBV6-4 and TRBJ1-1; 8 nucleotides align to TRBD1. Germline assignment: CDR1 MRHNA and CDR2 SNTAGT. Trimming at V came to 3 bases and at J to 1 base, leaving 1 base not matched to a gene. This CDR3 region has 14 residues. The CDR3 sequence: CASSETGANTEAFF. CDR3 nucleotide sequence: TGTGCCAGCAGTGAGACAGGGGCGAACACTGAAGCTTTCTTT.

This clone was observed a single time. The J gene is TRBJ1-1, the V gene TRBV5-1; the D is unclear. Trimming removed 2 bases at V and 7 bases at J, with 18 bases between. CDR1 and CDR2 (germline): SGHRS, YFSETQ. The CDR3 has 15 amino acids. The CDR3 nucleotides read TGCGCCAGCAGCTTTGGGTCCTCCCCCTCCGGTGAAGCTTTCTTT. This translates into CASSFGSSPSGEAFF.

The chain joins TRBV19 to TRBJ2-1; 9 bases line up with TRBD2. CDR1 LNHDA and CDR2 SQIVND come from the germline V gene (reference sequence). The trim removed 3 bases at V and 9 bases at J, leaving 6 bases unmatched. The CDR3 has 14 amino acids. The CDR3 protein is CASSIPSGTSEQFF. DNA of the CDR3: TGTGCCAGTAGTATCCCTAGCGGGACTAGTGAGCAGTTCTTC.

The chain couples TRBV14 to TRBJ2-5, with 8 positions matching TRBD1. Germline values: CDR1 SGHDN, CDR2 FVKESK. With 1 base clipped from V and 7 bases from J, the junction kept 5 bases outside the gene matches. This CDR3 spans 14 amino acids. The CDR3 reads CASSQGGQGGTQYF. The DNA of the CDR3 is TGTGCCAGCAGCCAAGGCGGACAGGGAGGGACCCAGTACTTC.

This chain links TRBV29-1 with TRBJ2-1; the D gene is possibly TRBD2 (5 bases). V lost 3 bases to trimming and J lost 4 bases, with 13 bases between them. Germline V gene lookup returns CDR1 SQVTM and CDR2 ANQGSEA. The CDR3 runs 14 residues. In DNA form, the CDR3 reads TGCAGCGTTGATATCGTTCGGGGATACAATGAGCAGTTCTTC. Translated, it gives CSVDIVRGYNEQFF.

The chain has TRBV21-1 and TRBJ1-1. TRBV21-1 is a recognized pseudogene. CDR3 length: 13 amino acids. This chain's CDR3 is CASSNRGRTEAFF. CDR3 nucleotide sequence: TGTGCCAGCAGCAATCGGGGGCGGACTGAAGCTTTCTTT.

The V and J genes are TRBV28 and TRBJ2-1; 12 bases map to TRBD1. This CDR3 contains 14 residues. Trimming took 8 bases from V and 9 from J; bases not matched to a gene: 8. Germline values: CDR1 MDHEN, CDR2 SYDVKM. This CDR3 is CASGRDRGPFEQFF. The CDR3, as DNA: TGTGCCAGCGGCCGGGACAGGGGGCCATTTGAGCAGTTCTTC.

This clone was seen more than once but under ten times. This rearrangement joins TRBV7-9 to TRBJ2-1, with 9 bases identical to TRBD1. Unmatched junction bases numbered 7, after V lost 5 bases and J lost 5 bases. This CDR3 spans 15 amino acids. From germline, CDR1 is SEHNR and CDR2 FQNEAQ (reference sequence). CDR3 sequence (DNA): TGTGCCAGCAGCCGGGGACAGGGAGGGGACAATGAGCAGTTCTTC. It yields the protein CASSRGQGGDNEQFF.

This clone was seen a single time. The CDR3 nucleotides read TGTGCCAGCAGTTCGCCGAGGGATGAGCAGTTCTTC. It translates to CASSSPRDEQFF. The chain couples TRBV28 to TRBJ2-1, with a possible D match to TRBD2 (5 bases). The CDR3 runs 12 residues. Trimming cost V 4 bases and J 8 bases, with 9 bases left between them. The germline V gene has CDR1 MDHEN and CDR2 SYDVKM.

The rearrangement uses TRBV4-2 and TRBJ1-6; no firm D call. CDR1 LGHNA and CDR2 YNFKEQ come from the germline V gene. The ends were cut back, 1 base at V and 4 bases at J, with 11 bases in the middle. CDR3 length: 16 residues. CDR3 loop: CASSQGPHKYNSPLHF. CDR3 DNA: TGTGCCAGCAGCCAAGGGCCACATAAATATAATTCACCCCTCCACTTT.